One sample yielded the 15 T cell receptor beta chains listed below, sequenced in a study of cytomegalovirus exposure and HLA in healthy donors. Primers for the PCR totalled 60 Vbeta and 13 Jbeta. The method was immunoSEQ multiplex PCR; TCRdb's version includes in-frame clones alone and lacks a portion of them. Of 150,000 to 200,000 clones detected, 65% to 90% appear once; the ten largest clones hold roughly 2%. Sample: PBMCs. These receptors were collected from a human donor in good health.

On this clone: No DNA is shown, since the ends of the CDR3 on it are uncertain; the CDR3 is the one TCRdb lists. The gene calls are TRBV9 and TRBJ1-2. The length of the CDR3 is 15 amino acids, counting both ends. Germline CDR1 is SGDLS and CDR2 is YYNGEE. CDR3 protein: CASSGFLERDYGYTF.

CDR3 protein: CASSPRQGKDYEQYF. For the CDR3, the DNA is TGTGCCAGCAGCCCACGGCAGGGGAAGGACTACGAGCAGTACTTC. The rearrangement joins TRBV7-6 to TRBJ2-7; D might be TRBD1 (6 bases). CDR3 length: 15 residues. The V gene's germline CDR1 is SGHVS and CDR2 FNYEAQ. The V end was cut by 5 bases, the J end by 3 bases, with 17 bases between.

Concerning this clone itself: In the same sample, other DNA sequences code for this CDR3. The chain employs TRBV5-1 and TRBJ2-7; 9 bases align to TRBD1. J was trimmed by 1 base and V by 4 bases; bases with no gene match: 6. CDR1 and CDR2 (germline): SGHRS, YFSETQ. The length of the CDR3 is 15 residues. The CDR3 region is CASSLGGTGSYEQYF. CDR3 sequence (DNA): TGCGCCAGCAGCCTTGGGGGGACAGGGTCCTACGAGCAGTACTTC.

This chain links TRBV2 with TRBJ2-1; D is perhaps TRBD2 (6 bases). The CDR3 is 15 amino acids. Trimming pared 9 bases from V and 2 bases from J, leaving 17 bases between. Germline values: CDR1 SNHLY, CDR2 FYNNEI. CDR3 coding DNA: TGTGCCAGTCAAGGAGGGCCGAACCCCTACAATGAGCAGTTCTTC. Its translation: CASQGGPNPYNEQFF.

CDR3 in DNA: TGTGCCAGCCGTGTGGGGGGATTTCCTTACGAGCAGTACTTC. Translating it yields CASRVGGFPYEQYF. The chain links TRBV25-1 to TRBJ2-7, with a tentative D call TRBD2 (6 bases). Germline-derived CDR1 and CDR2 are MGHDK and SYGVNS. This CDR3 has 14 residues. The ends were cut back, 8 bases at V and 4 bases at J, with 18 bases in the middle.

V is TRBV15 and J is TRBJ2-3, with 9 positions matching TRBD2. Germline CDR1 LNHNV, CDR2 YYDKDF (reference sequence). The CDR3 has 16 amino acids. Trimming removed 1 base from V and 2 bases from J; junction bases left unmatched: 4. CDR3 bases: TGTGCCACCAGCAGAGGGCTAGCGGGGTACACAGATACGCAGTATTTT. As protein: CATSRGLAGYTDTQYF.

This clone came up a few times. V usage is TRBV4-3 and J usage is TRBJ1-2; maybe TRBD1 (5 bases). The V gene lost 0 bases and the J gene lost 8 bases, with 10 bases spanning the gap. The CDR3 loop spans 13 amino acids. CDR1 and CDR2 (germline): LGHNA, YSLEER. In DNA form, the CDR3 reads TGCGCCAGCAGCCAAGAGGCAGGGTCCGGCTACACCTTC. Translated: CASSQEAGSGYTF.

V is TRBV9 and J is TRBJ1-1; D is undetermined. Trimming removed 4 bases at V and 5 bases at J, with 9 bases between. Germline V gene sequence: CDR1 SGDLS, CDR2 YYNGEE. This CDR3 is 12 amino acids long. CDR3 residues: CASSRGATEAFF. The CDR3 DNA is TGTGCCAGCAGCCGCGGTGCAACTGAAGCTTTCTTT.

In nucleotides, the CDR3 is TGTGCCGCCGGGCGGGAGGGGCTTAATAATGAAAAACTGTTTTTT. Translating it yields CAAGREGLNNEKLFF. This chain connects TRBV7-8 to TRBJ1-4; D might be TRBD1 (5 bases). V was trimmed by 11 bases and J by 4 bases, leaving 20 bases between them. This CDR3 comprises 15 residues. CDR1 and CDR2 (germline): SGHVS, FQNEAQ.

The chain couples TRBV6-5 to TRBJ1-2; D uncertain. The CDR3 is made up of 13 amino acids. Germline V lookup: CDR1 MNHEY, CDR2 SVGAGI. The germline V and J ends were trimmed by 4 bases and 8 bases, with 14 bases remaining between them. CDR3 DNA sequence: TGTGCCAGCAGTTTCCGGGGTACGCGGGGCTACACCTTC. Amino acid sequence: CASSFRGTRGYTF.

This clone was found a few times. This chain links TRBV6-6 with TRBJ2-3, with TRBD2 as a possible D gene (7 bases). The CDR3 contains 13 residues. Trimming shortened V by 6 bases and J by 3 bases, and 10 bases separated the two germline ends. CDR1 is MNHNY and CDR2 is SVGAGI in the germline V gene (reference sequence). The CDR3 here is CASRGRGTDTQYF. DNA for the CDR3: TGTGCCAGCAGGGGGAGGGGGACAGATACGCAGTATTTT.

The rearrangement links TRBV6-6 to TRBJ1-5; a weak D match, TRBD1 (5 bases). The CDR3 runs 13 residues. Germline V CDR1 and CDR2: MNHNY, SVGAGI (reference sequence). The ends were cut back, 5 bases at V and 5 bases at J, with 10 bases in the middle. The CDR3 region has the DNA TGTGCCAGCAGTACGACAGAATATCAGCCCCAGCATTTT. Amino acids: CASSTTEYQPQHF.

The rearrangement uses TRBV9 and TRBJ2-7; TRBD2 aligns across 7 bases. The CDR3 runs to 14 residues. Trimming took 0 bases from V and 5 from J; bases not matched to a gene: 5. Germline V lookup: CDR1 SGDLS, CDR2 YYNGEE. The CDR3, as DNA: TGTGCCAGCAGCGTAGCGGGGGGTCCCCACGAGCAGTACTTC. As protein: CASSVAGGPHEQYF. Based on the CDR3 plus reference TRBV9 and TRBJ2-7, the full variable domain is DSGVTQTPKHLITATGQRVTLRCSPRSGDLSVYWYQQSLDQGLQFLIQYYNGEERAKGNILERFSAQQFPDLHSELNLSSLELGDSALYFCASSVAGGPHEQYFGPGTRLTVT.

This chain connects TRBV5-6 to TRBJ2-3, with D uncertain. The CDR3 sequence is 13 residues long. Germline CDR1 and CDR2: SGHDT and YYEEEE. Trimming removed 2 bases at V and 0 bases at J, with 4 bases between. CDR3 coding DNA: TGTGCCAGCAGCTTAGCGAGCACAGATACGCAGTATTTT. It translates to CASSLASTDTQYF. Filled out from reference TRBV5-6 and TRBJ2-3, the complete variable domain reads DAGVTQSPTHLIKTRGQQVTLRCSPKSGHDTVSWYQQALGQGPQFIFQYYEEEERQRGNFPDRFSGHQFPNYSSELNVNALLLGDSALYLCASSLASTDTQYFGPGTRLTVL.

Notes on this clone: Distinct nucleotide sequences in the sample also encode this CDR3. V usage is TRBV5-1 and J usage is TRBJ1-1, with 9 bases lining up with TRBD1. Germline V gene data show CDR1 as SGHRS and CDR2 as YFSETQ. The CDR3 sequence is 15 residues long. V trimming: 3 bases; J trimming: 0 bases; junction bases outside the gene matches: 3. The CDR3 region is CASSSGTGMNTEAFF. CDR3 in DNA: TGCGCCAGCAGCTCCGGGACAGGGATGAACACTGAAGCTTTCTTT.